This entry lists 3 T cell receptor beta chains sequenced from one sample in a study of blood T cell repertoires in COVID-19. Assay: immunoSEQ multiplex PCR; the TCRdb copy retains only in-frame clones and omits some. Here the sample spans approximately 50,000 clones, approximately 80% being singletons. The material sequenced was peripheral blood. The receptors were gathered from a man aged 60 to 75 with COVID-19, enrolled during active disease.

The CDR3 region has the DNA TGTGCCAGCAGCCTACAAGCGGGGCGCACAGATACGCAGTATTTT. Protein product: CASSLQAGRTDTQYF. The V and J genes are TRBV9 and TRBJ2-3; 7 bases align to TRBD2. Germline CDR1 and CDR2: SGDLS and YYNGEE. After removal of 4 bases from V and 1 base from J, the junction contained 6 bases not matched to a gene. This CDR3 region has 15 residues.

This clone came up a few times. The V and J genes are TRBV5-4 and TRBJ1-2; D is undetermined. In germline, CDR1 is SGHNT, CDR2 YYREEE (reference sequence). The length of the CDR3 is 12 residues. Trimming pared 5 bases from V and 8 bases from J, leaving 13 bases between. This CDR3 reads CASSLATVGYTF. As DNA, the CDR3 is TGTGCCAGCAGTTTAGCCACGGTAGGCTACACCTTC. Supplemented by reference TRBV5-4 and TRBJ1-2, the full variable domain reads ETGVTQSPTHLIKTRGQQVTLRCSSQSGHNTVSWYQQALGQGPQFIFQYYREEENGRGNFPPRFSGLQFPNYSSELNVNALELDDSALYLCASSLATVGYTFGSGTRLTVV.

The CDR3 bases are TGTGCCAGTAGTCCGCCGGGTAGCGGGGGGGATCAAGAGACCCAGTACTTC. Amino acids: CASSPPGSGGDQETQYF. The V call is TRBV19, the J call TRBJ2-5; TRBD2 matches at 11 bases. Trimming cost V 5 bases and J 2 bases; bases outside gene matches: 10. The CDR3 contains 17 residues. From germline, CDR1 is LNHDA and CDR2 SQIVND (reference sequence).